The 28 T cell receptor beta chains below come from one sample, sequenced in a study of T cell responses to AZD1222 COVID-19 vaccine. The protocol was immunoSEQ multiplex PCR, while the TCRdb copy is restricted to in-frame clones and leaves out a portion. Of some 150,000 clones listed, approximately 88% are singletons. Sequencing used peripheral blood, obtained on day 0 of AZD1222 vaccination. These receptor sequences come from an adult in good health.

The V call is TRBV6-5, the J call TRBJ2-7; no reliable D call. This CDR3 has 13 residues. Germline V CDR1 and CDR2: MNHEY, SVGAGI. V lost 0 bases to trimming and J lost 11 bases, with 14 bases between them. In DNA form, the CDR3 reads TGTGCCAGCAGTTACTCTTCGTCCCAGCAGGAGTACTTC. Translated, it gives CASSYSSSQQEYF.

The rearrangement uses TRBV15 and TRBJ1-2, with no clear D. The V gene's germline CDR1 is LNHNV and CDR2 YYDKDF (reference sequence). Trimming stripped 0 bases from V and 8 bases from J, with 13 bases between. This CDR3 region has 14 residues. The CDR3 nucleotides are TGTGCCACCAGCAGAGATCGGGAGAGGTACGGCTACACCTTC. This encodes CATSRDRERYGYTF.

A note on this clone: This may be a read error, as it is one base from a much larger clone. The chain joins TRBV11-1 to TRBJ1-1; no clear D gene. Germline V gene lookup returns CDR1 SGHAT and CDR2 FQDESV (reference sequence). V gave up 1 base and J gave up 1 base, with 4 bases separating them. The CDR3 consists of 13 residues. The chain's CDR3 is CASSLEGNTEAFF. CDR3 nucleotide sequence: TGTGCCAGCAGCTTAGAGGGGAACACTGAAGCTTTCTTT.

The genes are TRBV30 and TRBJ1-5; D possibly corresponds to TRBD1 (5 bases). The CDR3 extends over 13 amino acids. The V end lost 0 bases, the J end lost 3 bases, and 6 bases lay between the germline ends. From germline, CDR1 is GTSNPN and CDR2 SVGIG (reference sequence). The CDR3 DNA reads TGTGCCTGGAGTGTAGGGGACAATCAGCCCCAGCATTTT. It yields the protein CAWSVGDNQPQHF.

The chain employs TRBV4-2 and TRBJ1-2; TRBD1 agrees at 7 bases. The CDR3 is 14 residues long. The J segment lost 8 bases and the V segment lost 1 base, leaving 7 bases of the junction unmatched. Per the germline V gene, CDR1 is LGHNA and CDR2 is YNFKEQ. The CDR3 loop reads CASSQGAQGTGYTF. The CDR3 region has the DNA TGTGCCAGCAGCCAAGGGGCACAGGGGACCGGCTACACCTTC.

The chain carries TRBV5-1 and TRBJ2-7; tentatively, D is TRBD1 (8 bases). The CDR3 sequence is 14 residues long. Trimming stripped 0 bases from V and 5 bases from J, with 12 bases between. The germline V gene encodes CDR1 SGHRS and CDR2 YFSETQ. CDR3: CASSLGTGGDEQYF. The CDR3 nucleotides read TGCGCCAGCAGCTTGGGAACAGGGGGGGACGAGCAGTACTTC. Using reference TRBV5-1 and TRBJ2-7 for the parts outside the CDR3, the full variable domain is KAGVTQTPRYLIKTRGQQVTLSCSPISGHRSVSWYQQTPGQGLQFLFEYFSETQRNKGNFPGRFSGRQFSNSRSEMNVSTLELGDSALYLCASSLGTGGDEQYFGPGTRLTVT.

This chain joins TRBV21-1 and TRBJ2-3; no check of the table's D call, TRBD2, against the DNA was made. TRBV21-1 is noted as a pseudogene. The CDR3 has 23 residues. The CDR3 DNA reads as TGTGCCAGCAGCCCTGCCCGGGACTCTAGCGGCACGGTTCAGGGTTTGGGCACAGATACGCAGTATTTT. Protein: CASSPARDSSGTVQGLGTDTQYF.

CDR3 sequence reads: CASSPTDGNTIYF. The CDR3 nucleotides read TGTGCCAGCAGTCCGACGGATGGAAACACCATATATTTT. V is TRBV12-3 or TRBV12-4 and J is TRBJ1-3; no reliable D call. This CDR3 region has 13 residues. V lost 5 bases and J lost 3, with 8 bases in between.

This chain links TRBV12-3 or TRBV12-4 with TRBJ1-2; possible D gene TRBD1, 5 bases. This CDR3 is 13 amino acids long. The germline V and J ends were trimmed by 6 bases and 2 bases, with 10 bases remaining between them. In DNA, the CDR3 is TGTGCCAGCAGGTCAAGACAGAACTATGGCTACACCTTC. Translated: CASRSRQNYGYTF.

J is TRBJ1-4 and V is TRBV5-6, with a weak D call TRBD1 (6 bases). Germline V gene lookup returns CDR1 SGHDT and CDR2 YYEEEE. The germline V and J ends were trimmed by 10 bases and 3 bases, with 25 bases remaining between them. The length of the CDR3 is 17 residues. This CDR3 is CASNLWAGVPANEKLFF. In nucleotides, the CDR3 is TGTGCCTCCAACCTTTGGGCAGGGGTCCCAGCTAATGAAAAACTGTTTTTT.

This clone was observed once. The chain links TRBV6-6 to TRBJ1-5; D call uncertain. Trimming stripped 7 bases from V and 1 base from J, with 8 bases between. This CDR3 has 13 amino acids. Germline V lookup: CDR1 MNHNY, CDR2 SVGAGI (reference sequence). CDR3 sequence reads: CASTMSSNQPQHF. The DNA of the CDR3 is TGTGCCAGCACCATGTCCAGCAATCAGCCCCAGCATTTT.

This chain joins TRBV28 and TRBJ1-5, with 8 bases that match TRBD1. CDR1 MDHEN and CDR2 SYDVKM come from the germline V gene. The CDR3 runs to 15 residues. V lost 5 bases and J lost 3; bases outside the gene matches: 6. This CDR3 reads CASSPRTGNNQPQHF. The CDR3 DNA reads TGTGCCAGCAGTCCCCGGACAGGGAACAATCAGCCCCAGCATTTT.

The J gene is TRBJ2-2, the V gene TRBV9, with D possibly TRBD1 on 6 matching bases. The ends were cut back, 5 bases at V and 4 bases at J, with 12 bases in the middle. The CDR3 is made up of 14 amino acids. Germline CDR1 is SGDLS and CDR2 is YYNGEE. This CDR3 is CASRTGLTTGELFF. In DNA, the CDR3 is TGTGCCAGCAGAACAGGGTTGACCACCGGGGAGCTGTTTTTT.

The chain links TRBV5-1 to TRBJ2-7; D is possibly TRBD1 (6 bases). In germline, CDR1 is SGHRS, CDR2 YFSETQ. This CDR3 is 16 amino acids long. The ends were cut back, 0 bases at V and 5 bases at J, with 18 bases in the middle. The DNA for the CDR3 is TGCGCCAGCAGCTTGGCGGCAGGGGCTCTAAACAACGAGCAGTACTTC. This translates into CASSLAAGALNNEQYF.

This sequence joins TRBV16 and TRBJ1-5; D is possibly TRBD1 (5 bases). The CDR3 has 15 amino acids. Trimming took off 3 bases at V and 7 bases at J, with 16 bases between the two ends. Germline loops: CDR1 KGHSY, CDR2 FQNENV. The CDR3 DNA reads as TGTGCCAGCAGCCAGGAAGTGGGGGGTGGCCAGCCCCAGCATTTT. This gives the protein CASSQEVGGGQPQHF.

The chain carries TRBV7-9 and TRBJ1-1; D is unresolved. CDR1 is SEHNR and CDR2 is FQNEAQ in the germline V gene (reference sequence). Trimming took off 5 bases at V and 0 bases at J, with 4 bases between the two ends. The CDR3 consists of 12 residues. As DNA, the CDR3 is TGTGCCAGCAGCCCTATGAACACTGAAGCTTTCTTT. Translated: CASSPMNTEAFF.

About this clone: A junction end diverges from the germline sequence, so it may reflect a read error. This chain links TRBV19 with TRBJ1-5, with TRBD1 matching over 8 bases. Germline CDR1 LNHDA, CDR2 SQIVND (reference sequence). This CDR3 comprises 14 residues. CDR3 region: CASSVDRGDQPQHF. As DNA, the CDR3 is TGTGCCAGTAGTGTAGACAGGGGCGATCAGCCCCAGCATTTT.

The CDR3 spells CASSLWGLRGRFQETQYF. The CDR3, as DNA: TGTGCCAGCAGCTTATGGGGACTCCGCGGGAGATTCCAAGAGACCCAGTACTTC. This chain joins TRBV5-4 and TRBJ2-5; 7 bases line up with TRBD2. The CDR3 totals 18 residues. Germline CDR1 and CDR2: SGHNT and YYREEE (reference sequence). V lost 2 bases to trimming and J lost 1 base; unmatched junction nucleotides: 14.

The rearrangement links TRBV7-2 to TRBJ2-1; 8 bases fit TRBD1. Per germline, CDR1 SGHTA and CDR2 FQGNSA. This CDR3 is built from 16 residues. J gave up 3 bases and V 5 bases, and 9 bases lay outside the gene matches. The CDR3 is CASSPRAGTGYNEQFF. CDR3 DNA: TGTGCCAGCAGCCCCCGGGCTGGGACAGGCTACAATGAGCAGTTCTTC.

This clone was seen a few times. The chain employs TRBV6-5 and TRBJ2-6; D is unclear. The CDR3 length is 14 residues. Trimming cost V 6 bases and J 0 bases, with 6 bases left between them. Germline V lookup: CDR1 MNHEY, CDR2 SVGAGI. The CDR3 reads CASRSLSGANVLTF. In DNA, the CDR3 is TGTGCCAGCAGGTCCCTCTCTGGGGCCAACGTCCTGACTTTC.

CDR3 in DNA: TGTGCCAGCAGTTTTTCCTGGACAGCTAACTATGGCTACACCTTC. Translating it yields CASSFSWTANYGYTF. V gene TRBV28 combines with J gene TRBJ1-2; TRBD1 might be the D (6 bases). Germline V gene lookup returns CDR1 MDHEN and CDR2 SYDVKM. This CDR3 spans 15 amino acids. V lost 3 bases and J 0 bases, leaving 11 bases between the germline ends.

The chain has TRBV19 and TRBJ1-5; D call uncertain. Germline lookup yields CDR1 LNHDA and CDR2 SQIVND (reference sequence). Trimming took 4 bases from V and 3 from J, leaving 10 bases between them. There are 14 residues in the CDR3. The CDR3 nucleotides read TGTGCCAGTAGTACCGGACGGGACAATCAGCCCCAGCATTTT. This encodes CASSTGRDNQPQHF.

This rearrangement joins TRBV3-1 (or the pseudogene TRBV3-2) to TRBJ2-7; 8 bases are shared with TRBD2. Per germline, CDR1 LGHDT and CDR2 YNNKEL (reference sequence). This CDR3 is built from 13 residues. The J segment lost 6 bases and the V segment lost 2 bases, leaving 3 bases of the junction unmatched. The CDR3 protein is CASSQRLAREQYF. The CDR3 bases are TGTGCCAGCAGCCAACGACTAGCGCGCGAGCAGTACTTC.

This clone was detected once. The J gene is TRBJ1-6, the V gene TRBV21-1. TRBV21-1 is labeled a pseudogene. The CDR3 is 18 amino acids. DNA of the CDR3: TGTGCCAGCAGCCTACCGCTGTTGGGGAGATCATGGAATTCACCCCTCCACTTT. Translation gives CASSLPLLGRSWNSPLHF.

This chain links TRBV7-9 with TRBJ2-2; the match to TRBD2 covers 11 bases. This CDR3 spans 18 amino acids. CDR1 is SEHNR and CDR2 is FQNEAQ in the germline V gene (reference sequence). V lost 3 bases and J lost 3; bases outside the gene matches: 9. The CDR3 spells CASSLPASGRTDTGELFF. DNA for the CDR3: TGTGCCAGCAGCTTGCCGGCTAGCGGGAGGACCGACACCGGGGAGCTGTTTTTT.

This clone appeared a single time. V is TRBV19 and J is TRBJ1-5; D perhaps matches TRBD1 (6 bases). V was trimmed by 4 bases and J by 5 bases, leaving 12 bases between them. The CDR3 loop spans 14 amino acids. Looked up from germline, CDR1 is LNHDA and CDR2 is SQIVND (reference sequence). The CDR3 bases are TGTGCCAGTAGTAAGGGACAATTCTATCAGCCCCAGCATTTT. This translates into CASSKGQFYQPQHF.

The DNA for the CDR3 is TGCGCCAGCAGCCCCACGGACAGGGACACTGAAGCTTTCTTT. Translation: CASSPTDRDTEAFF. The gene calls are TRBV4-3 and TRBJ1-1; 8 bases fit TRBD1. The V segment lost 4 bases and the J segment 3 bases; nucleotides outside the gene matches: 4. The CDR3 spans 14 residues. The V gene's germline CDR1 is LGHNA and CDR2 YSLEER.

The rearrangement links TRBV4-1 to TRBJ1-2; 8 bases line up with TRBD1. Germline V gene sequence: CDR1 MGHRA, CDR2 YSYEKL. With V trimmed by 0 bases and J by 4 bases, 4 bases remained unmatched. This CDR3 has 15 residues. Here the CDR3 DNA reads TGCGCCAGCAGCCAAGAGGACAGGGTGGGCTATGGCTACACCTTC. Translating it yields CASSQEDRVGYGYTF.